Sequencing of this T cell receptor (beta chain) was carried out in a study of blood T cell repertoires in COVID-19. Study details: COVID-19 samples from acute and convalescent phases originated in the United States, Italy and Spain. In each case, the material was cDNA or gDNA derived from T cells, B-cell-depleted T cells, or PBMCs.

Germline CDR1 reads MGHDK; CDR2 reads SYGVNS. V dropped 4 bases and J dropped 0; count of bases not matched to a gene: 3. This CDR3 is built from 16 residues. Generated by immunoSEQ multiplex PCR, the TCRdb table keeps only in-frame clones and is missing some. The sample lists 130,000 or so clones, around four fifths occurring once. Sequences were obtained from peripheral blood. The sequence was obtained from a human donor in a cohort sampled during active COVID-19. The V gene is TRBV25-1, the J gene TRBJ2-6, with TRBD2 matching 7 bases. The CDR3 DNA sequence: TGTGCCAGCAGTGCCGGGAGGAGCTCTGGGGCCAACGTCCTGACTTTC. This gives the protein CASSAGRSSGANVLTF. Based on the CDR3 plus reference TRBV25-1 and TRBJ2-6, the full variable domain is EADIYQTPRYLVIGTGKKITLECSQTMGHDKMYWYQQDPGMELHLIHYSYGVNSTEKGDLSSESTVSRIRTEHFPLTLESARPSHTSQYLCASSAGRSSGANVLTFGAGSRLTVL.